This TCR beta chain was recovered during a study of blood T cells in healthy people across ages. CDR1 and CDR2 from the germline V gene are MRHNA and SNTAGT. CDR3 length: 15 residues. Trimming pared 5 bases from V and 0 bases from J, leaving 10 bases between. Next came a second PCR, run for roughly 6 to 11 cycles, which used a sample-barcoded 5' primer along with a J-beta primer mix. Every molecule of cDNA carried a tag from a template-switch adaptor with 12 random nucleotides. TCRdb passed the 5' RACE reads through MiXCR, listing each CDR3 protein once. This table has fewer than 600,000 distinct CDR3 sequences, approximately 26% appearing once. Donors each provided around 9 milliliters of peripheral blood. These same data were also listed under a study on T cells of mothers and their children.

The TCR originated in a boy between 2 and 10 years old in good health. The chain has TRBV6-4 and TRBJ2-2, with D possibly TRBD2 on 5 matching bases. The sequencing input was blood. CDR3 residues: CASSREGSNTGELFF. CDR3 DNA: TGTGCCAGCAGTAGAGAGGGTTCGAACACCGGGGAGCTGTTTTTT.